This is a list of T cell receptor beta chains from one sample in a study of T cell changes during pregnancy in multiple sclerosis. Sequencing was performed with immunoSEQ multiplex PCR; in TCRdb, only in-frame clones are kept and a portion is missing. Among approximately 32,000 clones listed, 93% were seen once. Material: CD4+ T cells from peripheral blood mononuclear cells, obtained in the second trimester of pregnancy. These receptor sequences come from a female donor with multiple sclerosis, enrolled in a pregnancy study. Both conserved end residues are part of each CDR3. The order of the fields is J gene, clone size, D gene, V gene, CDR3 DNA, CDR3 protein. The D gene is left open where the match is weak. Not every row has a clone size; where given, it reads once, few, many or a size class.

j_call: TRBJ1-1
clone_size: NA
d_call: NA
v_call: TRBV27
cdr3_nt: TGTGCCAGCAGGCCCTTCAGGGCCATGAACACTGAAGCTTTCTTT
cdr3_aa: CASRPFRAMNTEAFF

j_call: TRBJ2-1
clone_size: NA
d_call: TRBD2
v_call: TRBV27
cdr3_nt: TGTGCCAGCAACCCTCGGGGGGATATTTACAATGAGCAGTTCTTC
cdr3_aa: CASNPRGDIYNEQFF

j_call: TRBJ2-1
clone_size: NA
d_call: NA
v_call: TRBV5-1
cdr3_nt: TGCGCCAGCAGCCTAGCGTACTCCTACAATGAGCAGTTCTTC
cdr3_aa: CASSLAYSYNEQFF

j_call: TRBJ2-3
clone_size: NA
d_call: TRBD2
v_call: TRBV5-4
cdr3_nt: TGTGCCAGCAGCTCGGGGGGAGTAGGCACAGATACGCAGTATTTT
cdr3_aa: CASSSGGVGTDTQYF

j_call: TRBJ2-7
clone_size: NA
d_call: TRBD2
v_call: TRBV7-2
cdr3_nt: TGTGCCAGCAGCCGAGAGGGGCTAGCGGGATTAAACGAGCAGTACTTC
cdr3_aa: CASSREGLAGLNEQYF

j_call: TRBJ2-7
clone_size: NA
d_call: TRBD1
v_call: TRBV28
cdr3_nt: TGTGCCACCCTCGACAGGGCCAAAGGGGAGCAGTACTTC
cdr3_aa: CATLDRAKGEQYF

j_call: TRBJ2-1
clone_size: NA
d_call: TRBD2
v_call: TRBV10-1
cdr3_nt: TGCGCCAGCAGTGAGTACGCCGGACTAGCGGGACACTACAATGAGCAGTTCTTC
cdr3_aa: CASSEYAGLAGHYNEQFF

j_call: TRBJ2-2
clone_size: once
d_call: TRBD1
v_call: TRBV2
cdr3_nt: TGTGCCAGCAGCGCGGACAGGGGGACCACCGGGGAGCTGTTTTTT
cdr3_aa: CASSADRGTTGELFF

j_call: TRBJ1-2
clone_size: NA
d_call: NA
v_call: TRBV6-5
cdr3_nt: TGTGCCAGCAGCCCCACCGGGGTCCCTCTCGGCTACACCTTC
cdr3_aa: CASSPTGVPLGYTF

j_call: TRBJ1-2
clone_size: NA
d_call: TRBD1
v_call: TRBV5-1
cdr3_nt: TGCGCCAGCAGCTTGTTCGGCCCGGGACAGGGGGACTATGGCTACACCTTC
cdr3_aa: CASSLFGPGQGDYGYTF

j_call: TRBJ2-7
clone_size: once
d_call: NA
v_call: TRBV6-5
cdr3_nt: TGTGCCAGCTCCGTGGGGGCCTCCTACGAGCAGTACTTC
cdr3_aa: CASSVGASYEQYF

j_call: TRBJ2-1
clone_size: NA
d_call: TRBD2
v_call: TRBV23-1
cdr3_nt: TGCGCCAGCAGTCAATCTTGGACTAGCGGGTTGAGCAAGACCTACAATGAGCAGTTCTTC
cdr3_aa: CASSQSWTSGLSKTYNEQFF

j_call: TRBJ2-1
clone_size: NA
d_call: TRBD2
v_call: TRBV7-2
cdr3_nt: TGTGCCAGCAGCCCACCGGGACTAGCAAGCAATGAGCAGTTCTTC
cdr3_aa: CASSPPGLASNEQFF

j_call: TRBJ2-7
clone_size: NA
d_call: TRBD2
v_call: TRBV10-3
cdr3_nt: TGTGCCATCAGTGAGCCTCGGACTAGCGGGAGAGAGTACTTC
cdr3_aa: CAISEPRTSGREYF

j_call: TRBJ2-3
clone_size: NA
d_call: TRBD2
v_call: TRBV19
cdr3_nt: TGTGCCAGTAGGATGGGACCCACTAGCGGGAGGGCCGGGAATACGCAGTATTTT
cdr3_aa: CASRMGPTSGRAGNTQYF

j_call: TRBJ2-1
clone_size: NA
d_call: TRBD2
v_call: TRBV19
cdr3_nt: TGTGCCAGTAGTTTCACTAGCGGGCTCTCCTCCTACAATGAGCAGTTCTTC
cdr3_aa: CASSFTSGLSSYNEQFF

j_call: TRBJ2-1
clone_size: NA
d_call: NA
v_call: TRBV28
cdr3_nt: TGTGCCAGCAGTTTGCAGGGCGGTTTGTACGAGCAGTTCTTC
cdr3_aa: CASSLQGGLYEQFF

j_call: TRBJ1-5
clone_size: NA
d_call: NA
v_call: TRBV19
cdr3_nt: TGTGCCAGTAGTAAAGAAATGACAGATCCCAACCAGCCCCAGCATTTT
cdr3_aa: CASSKEMTDPNQPQHF

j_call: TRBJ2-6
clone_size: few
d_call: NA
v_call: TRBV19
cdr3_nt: TGTGCCAGTCGACAGGTCTTGGGGAGCTCTGGGGCCAACGTCCTGACTTTC
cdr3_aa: CASRQVLGSSGANVLTF

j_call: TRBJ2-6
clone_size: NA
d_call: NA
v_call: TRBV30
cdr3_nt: TGTGCCTGGAGAAAGACAGGCGCCTCTGGGGCCAACGTCCTGACTTTC
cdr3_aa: CAWRKTGASGANVLTF

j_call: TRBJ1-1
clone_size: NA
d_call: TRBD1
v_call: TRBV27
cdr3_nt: TGTGCCAGCAGTTTACAAGGGGGCCAAACTGAAGCTTTCTTT
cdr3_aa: CASSLQGGQTEAFF

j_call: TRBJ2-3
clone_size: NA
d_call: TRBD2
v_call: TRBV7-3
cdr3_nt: TGTGCCAGCAGCCGGGACTACCCAGATACGCAGTATTTT
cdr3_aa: CASSRDYPDTQYF

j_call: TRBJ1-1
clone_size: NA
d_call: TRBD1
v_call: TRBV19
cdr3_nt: TGTGCCAGTAATGACAGGGGGCCCGAAGCTTTCTTT
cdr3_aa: CASNDRGPEAFF

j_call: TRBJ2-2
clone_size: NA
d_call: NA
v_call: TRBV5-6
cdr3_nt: TGTGCCAGCAGCTTGGTTCGTAGGGGCACCGGGGAGCTGTTTTTT
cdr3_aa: CASSLVRRGTGELFF

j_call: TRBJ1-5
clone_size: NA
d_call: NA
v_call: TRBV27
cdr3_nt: TGTGCCAGCAGTCCCCGAGAGAGGGGGTACCAGCCCCAGCATTTT
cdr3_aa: CASSPRERGYQPQHF

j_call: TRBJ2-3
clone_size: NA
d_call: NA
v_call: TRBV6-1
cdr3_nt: TGTGCCAGCAGTGAATGGGCCAGCCCCACGCAGTATTTT
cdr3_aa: CASSEWASPTQYF

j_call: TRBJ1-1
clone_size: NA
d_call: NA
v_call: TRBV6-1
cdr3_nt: TGTGCCACCGATGGGGAGGGCACCGACACTGAAGCTTTCTTT
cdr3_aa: CATDGEGTDTEAFF

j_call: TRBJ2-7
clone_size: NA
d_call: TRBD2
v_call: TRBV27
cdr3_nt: TGTGCCAGCAGTCCCCCTGTACTAGCGGGAACTCCTAGGACGCAGTACTTC
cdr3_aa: CASSPPVLAGTPRTQYF

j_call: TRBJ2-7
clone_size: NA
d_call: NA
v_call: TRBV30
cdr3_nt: TGTGCCTGGACTAGGTCCTACGAGCAGTACTTC
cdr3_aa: CAWTRSYEQYF

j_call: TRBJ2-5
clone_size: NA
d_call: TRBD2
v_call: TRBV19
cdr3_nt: TGTGCCAGTAGCCCGGGGGGGGGACAAGAGACCCAGTACTTC
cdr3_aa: CASSPGGGQETQYF

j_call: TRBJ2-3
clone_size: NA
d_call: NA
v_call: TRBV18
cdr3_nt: TGTGCCAGCTCACCACCGCAGAACACAGATACGCAGTATTTT
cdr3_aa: CASSPPQNTDTQYF

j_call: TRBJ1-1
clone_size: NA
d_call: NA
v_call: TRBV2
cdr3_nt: TGTGCCAGCAAGAAGGGAGTCGACTCTGAAGCTTTCTTT
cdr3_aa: CASKKGVDSEAFF

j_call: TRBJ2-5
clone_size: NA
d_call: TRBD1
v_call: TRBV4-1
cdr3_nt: TGCGCCAGCAGCCAAGAGGGATCCGGCAGGGGGAGAGAGACCCAGTACTTC
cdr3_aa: CASSQEGSGRGRETQYF

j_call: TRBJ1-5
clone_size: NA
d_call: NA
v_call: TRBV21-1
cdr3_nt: TGTGCCAGCAGCAAAGATAACGGTCCGGGTCTCAATCAGCCCCAGCATTTT
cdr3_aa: CASSKDNGPGLNQPQHF

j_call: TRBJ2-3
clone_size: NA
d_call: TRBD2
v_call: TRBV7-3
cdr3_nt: TGTGCCAGCACCCTCAGCGGGGGCACAGATACGCAGTATTTT
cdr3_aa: CASTLSGGTDTQYF

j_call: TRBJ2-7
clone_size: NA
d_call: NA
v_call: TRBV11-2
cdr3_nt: TGTGCCAGCAGCCCCCCGCCGAGGGCCAAGGCCGAGCAGTACTTC
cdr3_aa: CASSPPPRAKAEQYF

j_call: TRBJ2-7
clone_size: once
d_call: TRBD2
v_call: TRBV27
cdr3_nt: TGTGCCAGCAGTTTATCCCGGGCGGGAGGGCCCTACGAGCAGTACTTC
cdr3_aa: CASSLSRAGGPYEQYF

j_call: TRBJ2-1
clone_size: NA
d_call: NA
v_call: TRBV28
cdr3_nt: TGTGCCAGCAGTTTAGATCGGGGGACATGGGGTCCGTCGGGAGGAAATGAGCAGTTCTTC
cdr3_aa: CASSLDRGTWGPSGGNEQFF

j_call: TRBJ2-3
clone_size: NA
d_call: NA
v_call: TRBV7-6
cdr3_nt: TGTGCCAGCAGCTTAACAGGGACGGGAAACACAGATACGCAGTATTTT
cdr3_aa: CASSLTGTGNTDTQYF

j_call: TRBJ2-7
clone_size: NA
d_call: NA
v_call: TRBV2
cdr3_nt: TGTGCCAGCAGAGCGGGTGGCTACGAGCAGTACTTC
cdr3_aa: CASRAGGYEQYF

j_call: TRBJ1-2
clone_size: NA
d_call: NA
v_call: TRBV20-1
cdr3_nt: TGCAGTGCTAGGGGGGGGGATGGCTACACCTTC
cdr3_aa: CSARGGDGYTF